The T cell receptor beta chain described here comes from a study of cytomegalovirus exposure and HLA in healthy donors. Findings and caveats of the study: Reportedly, cytomegalovirus status was diagnosed with high sensitivity and specificity. Most sequenced TCRs were rare (though some public TCRs occurred in many donors).

Germline-derived CDR1 and CDR2 are MNHEY and SMNVEV (reference sequence). This CDR3 is built from 15 residues. The ends lost 0 bases at V and 2 bases at J; junction bases unmatched: 3. The repertoire was sequenced with immunoSEQ multiplex PCR; TCRdb's copy has only in-frame clones and lacks some. The data show some 110,000 clones, with 80% to 90% seen just once and less than 4.5% held by the top ten. A remark on this clone: Antigen unknown.

Sequenced input: PBMCs. The chain couples TRBV27 to TRBJ1-2, with TRBD1 matching 7 bases. This sequence was found in a man aged 18 to 30 in good health and CMV-seropositive. The CDR3 DNA sequence: TGTGCCAGCAGTTTATCTCCGGACAGGAACTATGGCTACACCTTC. Translation gives CASSLSPDRNYGYTF.